The subject of this entry is one TCR beta chain. The data stem from a study of blood T cells in healthy people across ages. The use of a sample-barcoded 5' primer and a J-beta primer mix characterized a second PCR of roughly 6 to 12 cycles. MiXCR, applied by TCRdb to the 5' RACE reads, yields one record per CDR3 protein. Of 760,000 or so distinct CDR3 sequences detected, 20% to 25% appear once; the ten largest clones hold roughly 9%. This CDR3 region has 13 residues. Germline CDR1 SNHLY, CDR2 FYNNEI. Between the trimmed V and J ends, which lost 5 bases and 4 bases, there was a span of 11 bases. In addition, the sample was reused for a study of T cells of mothers and their children.

The origin of this receptor is a boy under 18 in good health. The sample comprised blood. The rearrangement links TRBV2 to TRBJ1-1; unclear D gene. The CDR3 reads CASSRRVTTEAFF. The CDR3 DNA reads as TGTGCCAGCAGTCGGAGGGTGACCACTGAAGCTTTCTTT. Full variable domain (rest looked up from reference TRBV2 and TRBJ1-1): EPEVTQTPSHQVTQMGQEVILRCVPISNHLYFYWYRQILGQKVEFLVSFYNNEISEKSEIFDDQFSVERPDGSNFTLKIRSTKLEDSAMYFCASSRRVTTEAFFGQGTRLTVV.